Presented here are 3 T cell receptor beta chains from one specimen sequenced in a study of OX40 agonist ivuxolimab in advanced cancers. The assay was immunoSEQ multiplex PCR, and TCRdb's table has in-frame clones only and misses some. The sample yields about 84,000 clones, roughly 84% seen once. Sequenced here: CD4+ or CD8+ T cells sorted from blood, sampled in a trial of the OX40 agonist ivuxolimab. The receptors come from an adult with an advanced solid tumor such as melanoma, head and neck, liver or kidney cancer.

This rearrangement joins TRBV2 to TRBJ1-3; no clear D gene. With 1 base removed from V and 0 bases from J, the gap between germline ends came to 13 bases. Germline V lookup: CDR1 SNHLY, CDR2 FYNNEI. The CDR3 is 17 residues long. The CDR3 nucleotides are TGTGCCAGCAGTGAAGAAAAGAACCCAACCTCTGGAAACACCATATATTTT. It is translated as CASSEEKNPTSGNTIYF.

The chain combines TRBV29-1 with TRBJ1-1; D gene uncertain. This CDR3 region has 11 residues. Germline V gene lookup returns CDR1 SQVTM and CDR2 ANQGSEA. V lost 7 bases and J lost 11, with 17 bases in between. This chain's CDR3 is CSAEFDRRAFF. The DNA of the CDR3 is TGCAGCGCTGAGTTTGATAGACGGGCTTTCTTT.

This chain connects TRBV12-2 to TRBJ2-7; the table's D call TRBD1 went unverified against the DNA. TRBV12-2 is annotated as a pseudogene. The CDR3 sequence is 13 residues long. The CDR3 DNA is TGTGCAAGTCGCTCGGAAGACAGCTACGAGCAGTACGTC. This sequence encodes CASRSEDSYEQYV.